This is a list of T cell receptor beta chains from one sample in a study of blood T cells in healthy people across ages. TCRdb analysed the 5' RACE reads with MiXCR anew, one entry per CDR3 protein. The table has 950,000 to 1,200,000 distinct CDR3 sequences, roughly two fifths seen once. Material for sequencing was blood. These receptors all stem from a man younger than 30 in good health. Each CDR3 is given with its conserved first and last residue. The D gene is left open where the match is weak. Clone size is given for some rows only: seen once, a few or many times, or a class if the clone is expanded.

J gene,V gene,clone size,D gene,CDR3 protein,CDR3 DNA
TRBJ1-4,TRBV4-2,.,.,CASKGGPTTNEKLFF,TGTGCCAGCAAGGGGGGCCCCACAACTAATGAAAAACTGTTTTTT
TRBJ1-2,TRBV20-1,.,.,CSATGLGEGYTF,TGCAGTGCCACGGGACTGGGAGAGGGCTACACCTTC
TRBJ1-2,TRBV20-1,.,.,CSARDRRQDYGYTF,TGCAGTGCTAGAGATAGGCGCCAGGACTATGGCTACACCTTC
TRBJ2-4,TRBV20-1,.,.,CSASYQNIQYF,TGCAGTGCTTCATACCAAAACATTCAGTACTTC
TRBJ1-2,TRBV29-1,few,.,CSAQTEAGGYTF,TGCAGCGCCCAGACAGAGGCGGGTGGCTACACCTTC
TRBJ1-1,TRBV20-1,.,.,CSARSRTGMNTEAFF,TGCAGTGCTAGATCTAGGACGGGGATGAACACTGAAGCTTTCTTT
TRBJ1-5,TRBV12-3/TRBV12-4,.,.,CTSSLGENQPQHF,TGTACCAGCAGCCTTGGAGAGAATCAGCCCCAGCATTTT
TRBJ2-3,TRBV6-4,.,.,CASSVRNEDTQYF,TGTGCCAGCAGTGTTCGGAACGAAGATACGCAGTATTTT
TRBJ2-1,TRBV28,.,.,CASSLVARRESSSYNEQFF,TGTGCCAGCAGTTTAGTGGCTAGGCGGGAATCAAGCTCCTACAATGAGCAGTTCTTC
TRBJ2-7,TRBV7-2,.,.,CASSASFGGEQYF,TGTGCCAGCAGCGCGTCGTTCGGAGGCGAGCAGTACTTC
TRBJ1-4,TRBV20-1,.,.,CSASRGQGGKLFF,TGCAGTGCTAGCCGCGGGCAGGGAGGAAAACTGTTTTTT
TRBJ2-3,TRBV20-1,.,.,CSAIRQASTDTQYF,TGCAGTGCTATCCGCCAGGCTAGCACAGATACGCAGTATTTT
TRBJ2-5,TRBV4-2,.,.,CASSQGHWETQYF,TGTGCCAGCAGCCAAGGACATTGGGAGACCCAGTACTTC